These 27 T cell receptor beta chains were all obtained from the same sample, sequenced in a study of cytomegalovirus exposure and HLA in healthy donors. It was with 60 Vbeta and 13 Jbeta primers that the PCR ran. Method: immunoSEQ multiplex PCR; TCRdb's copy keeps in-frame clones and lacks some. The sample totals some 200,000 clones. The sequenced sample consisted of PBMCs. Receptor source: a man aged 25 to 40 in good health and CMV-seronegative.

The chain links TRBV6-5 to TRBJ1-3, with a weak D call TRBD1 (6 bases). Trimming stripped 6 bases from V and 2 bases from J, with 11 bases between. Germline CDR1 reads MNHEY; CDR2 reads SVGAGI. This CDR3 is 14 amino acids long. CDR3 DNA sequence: TGTGCCAGCAGCATTCAGGGGCCTGGAAACACCATATATTTT. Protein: CASSIQGPGNTIYF.

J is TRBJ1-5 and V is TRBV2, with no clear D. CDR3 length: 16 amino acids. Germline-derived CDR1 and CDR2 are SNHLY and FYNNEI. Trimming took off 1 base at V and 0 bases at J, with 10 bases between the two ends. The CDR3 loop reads CASSEGSLYSNQPQHF. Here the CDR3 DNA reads TGTGCCAGCAGTGAAGGGAGTCTATATAGCAATCAGCCCCAGCATTTT. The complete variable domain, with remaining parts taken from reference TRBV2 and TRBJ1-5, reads EPEVTQTPSHQVTQMGQEVILRCVPISNHLYFYWYRQILGQKVEFLVSFYNNEISEKSEIFDDQFSVERPDGSNFTLKIRSTKLEDSAMYFCASSEGSLYSNQPQHFGDGTRLSIL.

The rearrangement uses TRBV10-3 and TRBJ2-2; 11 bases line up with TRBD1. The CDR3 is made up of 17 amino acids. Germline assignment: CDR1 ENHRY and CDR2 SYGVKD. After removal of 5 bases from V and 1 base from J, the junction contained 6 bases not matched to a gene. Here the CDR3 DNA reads TGTGCCATCAGTCTGACCGGGACAGGGGGGAACACCGGGGAGCTGTTTTTT. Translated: CAISLTGTGGNTGELFF.

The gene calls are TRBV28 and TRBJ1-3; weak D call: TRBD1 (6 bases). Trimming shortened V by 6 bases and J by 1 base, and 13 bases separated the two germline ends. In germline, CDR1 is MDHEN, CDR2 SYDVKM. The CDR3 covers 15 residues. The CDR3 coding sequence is TGTGCCAGCAGAAACCCACAGGGATCTGGAAACACCATATATTTT. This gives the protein CASRNPQGSGNTIYF.

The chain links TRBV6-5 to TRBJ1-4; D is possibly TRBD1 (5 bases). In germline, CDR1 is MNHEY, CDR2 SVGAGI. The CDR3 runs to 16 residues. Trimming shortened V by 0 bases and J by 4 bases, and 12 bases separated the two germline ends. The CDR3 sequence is CASSYSVQENNEKLFF. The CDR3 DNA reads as TGTGCCAGCAGTTACTCGGTACAGGAGAATAATGAAAAACTGTTTTTT.

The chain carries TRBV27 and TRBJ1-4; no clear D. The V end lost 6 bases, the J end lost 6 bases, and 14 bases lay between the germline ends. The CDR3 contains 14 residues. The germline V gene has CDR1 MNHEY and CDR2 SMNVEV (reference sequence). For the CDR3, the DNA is TGTGCCAGCAGGCCGGGTTGGGTGGATGAAAAACTGTTTTTT. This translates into CASRPGWVDEKLFF.

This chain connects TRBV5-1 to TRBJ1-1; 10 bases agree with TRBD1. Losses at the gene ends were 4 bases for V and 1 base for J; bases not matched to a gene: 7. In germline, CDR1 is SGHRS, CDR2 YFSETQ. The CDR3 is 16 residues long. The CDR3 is CASSPDRGRKNTEAFF. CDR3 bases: TGCGCCAGCAGCCCAGACAGGGGGCGGAAGAACACTGAAGCTTTCTTT.

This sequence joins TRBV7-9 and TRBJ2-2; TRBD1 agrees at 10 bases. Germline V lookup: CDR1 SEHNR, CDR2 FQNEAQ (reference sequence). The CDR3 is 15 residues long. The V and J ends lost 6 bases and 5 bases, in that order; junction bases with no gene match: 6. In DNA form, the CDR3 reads TGTGCCAGCAGGTTACCGGGACAGGGGACCGGGGAGCTGTTTTTT. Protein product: CASRLPGQGTGELFF.

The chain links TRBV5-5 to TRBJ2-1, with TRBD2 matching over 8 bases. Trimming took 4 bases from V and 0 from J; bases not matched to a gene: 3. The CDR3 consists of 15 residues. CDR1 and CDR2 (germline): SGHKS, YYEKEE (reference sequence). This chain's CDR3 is CASSLRGGSYNEQFF. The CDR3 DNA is TGTGCCAGCAGCCTACGGGGGGGCTCCTACAATGAGCAGTTCTTC.

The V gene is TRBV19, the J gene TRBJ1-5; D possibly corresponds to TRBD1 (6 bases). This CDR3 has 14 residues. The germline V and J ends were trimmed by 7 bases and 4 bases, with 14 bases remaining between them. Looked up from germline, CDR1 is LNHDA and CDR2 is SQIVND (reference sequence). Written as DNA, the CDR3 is TGTGCCAGTACAAGGGGGGGCCGAAATCAGCCCCAGCATTTT. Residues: CASTRGGRNQPQHF.

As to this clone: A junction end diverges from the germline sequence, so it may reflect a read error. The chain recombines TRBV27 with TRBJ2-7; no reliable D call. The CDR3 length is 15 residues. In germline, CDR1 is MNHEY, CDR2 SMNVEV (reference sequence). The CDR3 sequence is CASSLLGKVTYEQYF. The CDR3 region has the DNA TGTGCCAGCAGCTTATTGGGCAAAGTTACCTACGAGCAGTACTTC.

The CDR3 protein is CASSLESGDGEKLFF. CDR3 nucleotides: TGCGCCAGCAGCTTGGAATCCGGGGATGGGGAAAAACTGTTTTTT. The gene calls are TRBV5-1 and TRBJ1-4; D is unclear. This CDR3 is 15 amino acids long. Germline lookup yields CDR1 SGHRS and CDR2 YFSETQ. V was pared by 0 bases and J by 8 bases, with 14 bases between.

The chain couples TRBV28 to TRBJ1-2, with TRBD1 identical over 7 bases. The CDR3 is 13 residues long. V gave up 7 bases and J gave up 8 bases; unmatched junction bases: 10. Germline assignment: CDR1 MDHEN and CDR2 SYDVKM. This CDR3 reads CASILKGQMGYTF. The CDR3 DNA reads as TGTGCCAGCATTCTAAAGGGACAGATGGGCTACACCTTC.

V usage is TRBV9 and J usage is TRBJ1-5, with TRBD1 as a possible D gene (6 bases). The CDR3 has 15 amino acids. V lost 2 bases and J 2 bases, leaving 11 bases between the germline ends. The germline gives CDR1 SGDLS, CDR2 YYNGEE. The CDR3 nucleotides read TGTGCCAGCAGCGTCGACTCAGGGGGCAATCAGCCCCAGCATTTT. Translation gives CASSVDSGGNQPQHF.

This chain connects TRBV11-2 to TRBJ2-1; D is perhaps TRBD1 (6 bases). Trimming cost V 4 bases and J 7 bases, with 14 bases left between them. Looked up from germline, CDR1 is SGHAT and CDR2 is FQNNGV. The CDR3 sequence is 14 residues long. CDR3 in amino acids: CASSSPRGNNEQFF. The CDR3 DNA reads TGTGCCAGCAGCTCCCCTAGGGGGAATAATGAGCAGTTCTTC.

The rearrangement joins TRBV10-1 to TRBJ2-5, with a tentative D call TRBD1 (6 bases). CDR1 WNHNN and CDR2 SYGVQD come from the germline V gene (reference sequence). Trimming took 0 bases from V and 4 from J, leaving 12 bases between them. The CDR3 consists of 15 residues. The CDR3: CASSESTAGAETQYF. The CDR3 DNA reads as TGCGCCAGCAGTGAGTCGACGGCAGGGGCAGAGACCCAGTACTTC.

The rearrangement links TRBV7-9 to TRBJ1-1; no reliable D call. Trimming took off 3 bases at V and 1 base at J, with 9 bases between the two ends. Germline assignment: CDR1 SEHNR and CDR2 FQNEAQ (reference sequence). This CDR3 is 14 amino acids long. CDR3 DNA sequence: TGTGCCAGCAGCTTGCCAGAAAGGAACACTGAAGCTTTCTTT. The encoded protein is CASSLPERNTEAFF.

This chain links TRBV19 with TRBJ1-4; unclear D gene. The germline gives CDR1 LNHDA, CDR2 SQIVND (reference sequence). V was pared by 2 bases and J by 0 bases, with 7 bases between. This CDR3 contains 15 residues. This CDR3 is CASSITSPTNEKLFF. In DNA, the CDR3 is TGTGCCAGTAGTATAACTAGCCCAACTAATGAAAAACTGTTTTTT.

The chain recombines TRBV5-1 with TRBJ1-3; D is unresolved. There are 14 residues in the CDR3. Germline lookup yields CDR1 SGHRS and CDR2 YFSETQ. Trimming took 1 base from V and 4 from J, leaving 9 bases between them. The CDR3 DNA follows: TGCGCCAGCAGCTTGCGGGGATCCGGAAACACCATATATTTT. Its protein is CASSLRGSGNTIYF.

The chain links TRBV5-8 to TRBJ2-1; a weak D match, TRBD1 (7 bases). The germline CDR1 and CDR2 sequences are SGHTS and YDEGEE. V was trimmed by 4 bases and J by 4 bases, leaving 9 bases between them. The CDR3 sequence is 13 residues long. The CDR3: CASSAGQYNEQFF. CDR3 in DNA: TGTGCCAGCAGCGCGGGACAGTACAATGAGCAGTTCTTC.

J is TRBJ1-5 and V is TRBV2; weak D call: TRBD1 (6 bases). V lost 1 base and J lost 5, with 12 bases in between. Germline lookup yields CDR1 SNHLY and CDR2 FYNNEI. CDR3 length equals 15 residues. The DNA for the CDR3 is TGTGCCAGCAGTGAAGAGGGGGGGTCGCATCAGCCCCAGCATTTT. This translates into CASSEEGGSHQPQHF.

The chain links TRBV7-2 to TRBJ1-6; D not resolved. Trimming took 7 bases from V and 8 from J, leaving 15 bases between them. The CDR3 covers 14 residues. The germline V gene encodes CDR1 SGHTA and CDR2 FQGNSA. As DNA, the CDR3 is TGTGCCAGCATTCTCCTCGGGAGTTATTCACCCCTCCACTTT. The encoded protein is CASILLGSYSPLHF. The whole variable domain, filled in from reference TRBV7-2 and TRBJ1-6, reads GAGVSQSPSNKVTEKGKDVELRCDPISGHTALYWYRQSLGQGLEFLIYFQGNSAPDKSGLPSDRFSAERTGGSVSTLTIQRTQQEDSAVYLCASILLGSYSPLHFGNGTRLTVT.

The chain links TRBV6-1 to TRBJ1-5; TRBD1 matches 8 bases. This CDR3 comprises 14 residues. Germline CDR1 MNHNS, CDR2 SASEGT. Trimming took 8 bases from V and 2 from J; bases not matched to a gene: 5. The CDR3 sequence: CASAGQDGNQPQHF. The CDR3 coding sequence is TGTGCCAGCGCGGGACAGGACGGCAATCAGCCCCAGCATTTT.

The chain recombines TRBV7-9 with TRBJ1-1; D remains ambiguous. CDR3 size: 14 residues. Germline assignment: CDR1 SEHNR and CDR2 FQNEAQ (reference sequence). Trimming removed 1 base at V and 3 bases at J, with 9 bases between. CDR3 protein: CASSLDSPYTEAFF. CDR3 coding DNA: TGTGCCAGCAGCTTAGATAGTCCATACACTGAAGCTTTCTTT.

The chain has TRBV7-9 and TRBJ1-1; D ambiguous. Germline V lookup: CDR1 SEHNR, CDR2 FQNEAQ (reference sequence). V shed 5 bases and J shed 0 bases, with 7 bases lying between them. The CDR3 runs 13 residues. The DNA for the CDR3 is TGTGCCAGCAGCCCTATATTGAACACTGAAGCTTTCTTT. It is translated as CASSPILNTEAFF.

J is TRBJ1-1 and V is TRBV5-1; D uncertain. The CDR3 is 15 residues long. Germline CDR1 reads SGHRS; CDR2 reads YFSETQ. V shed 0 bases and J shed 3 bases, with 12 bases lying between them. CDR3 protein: CASSLGSRQYTEAFF. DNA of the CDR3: TGCGCCAGCAGCTTGGGGTCGCGGCAGTACACTGAAGCTTTCTTT. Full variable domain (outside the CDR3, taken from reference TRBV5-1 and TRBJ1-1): KAGVTQTPRYLIKTRGQQVTLSCSPISGHRSVSWYQQTPGQGLQFLFEYFSETQRNKGNFPGRFSGRQFSNSRSEMNVSTLELGDSALYLCASSLGSRQYTEAFFGQGTRLTVV.

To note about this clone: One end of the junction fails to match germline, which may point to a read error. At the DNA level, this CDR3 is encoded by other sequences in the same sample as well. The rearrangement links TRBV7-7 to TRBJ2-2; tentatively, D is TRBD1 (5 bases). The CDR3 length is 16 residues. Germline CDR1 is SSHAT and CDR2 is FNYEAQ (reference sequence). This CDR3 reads CASSLIMGQNTGELFF. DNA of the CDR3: TGCGCCAGCAGCTTAATCATGGGGCAAAACACCGGGGAGCTGTTTTTT.